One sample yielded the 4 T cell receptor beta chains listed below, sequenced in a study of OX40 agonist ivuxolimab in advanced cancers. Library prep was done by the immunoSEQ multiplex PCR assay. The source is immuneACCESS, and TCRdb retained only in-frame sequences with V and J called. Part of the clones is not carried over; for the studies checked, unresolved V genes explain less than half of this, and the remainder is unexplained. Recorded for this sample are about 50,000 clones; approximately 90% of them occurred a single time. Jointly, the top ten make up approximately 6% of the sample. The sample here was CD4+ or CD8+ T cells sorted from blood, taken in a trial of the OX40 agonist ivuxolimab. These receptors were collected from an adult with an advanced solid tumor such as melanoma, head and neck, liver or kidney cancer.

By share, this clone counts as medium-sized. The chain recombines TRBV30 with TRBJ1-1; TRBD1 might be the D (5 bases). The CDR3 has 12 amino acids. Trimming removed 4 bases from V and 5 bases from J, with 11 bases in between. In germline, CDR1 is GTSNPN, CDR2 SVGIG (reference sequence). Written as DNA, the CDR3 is TGTGCCTGGAACGGGGGGAGGACTGAAGCTTTCTTT. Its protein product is CAWNGGRTEAFF.

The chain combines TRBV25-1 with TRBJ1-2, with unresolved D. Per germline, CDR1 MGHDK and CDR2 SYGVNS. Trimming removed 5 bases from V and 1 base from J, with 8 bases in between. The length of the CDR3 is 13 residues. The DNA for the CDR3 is TGTGCCAGCAGTCTGGCCAGTAACTATGGCTACACCTTC. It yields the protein CASSLASNYGYTF.

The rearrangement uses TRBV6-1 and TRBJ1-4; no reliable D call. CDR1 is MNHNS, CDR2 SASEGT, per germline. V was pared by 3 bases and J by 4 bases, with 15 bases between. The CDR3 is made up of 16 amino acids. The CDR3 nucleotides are TGTGCCAGCAGTGACTTGCCCCTAGTATTTAATGAAAAACTGTTTTTT. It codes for CASSDLPLVFNEKLFF.

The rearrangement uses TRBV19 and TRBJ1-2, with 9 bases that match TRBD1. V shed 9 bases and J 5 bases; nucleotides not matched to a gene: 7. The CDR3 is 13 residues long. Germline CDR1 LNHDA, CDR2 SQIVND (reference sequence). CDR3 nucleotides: TGTGCCAGCTACAACAGGGGGCGGTATGGCTACACCTTC. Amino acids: CASYNRGRYGYTF. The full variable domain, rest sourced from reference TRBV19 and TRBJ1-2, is DGGITQSPKYLFRKEGQNVTLSCEQNLNHDAMYWYRQDPGQGLRLIYYSQIVNDFQKGDIAEGYSVSREKKESFPLTVTSAQKNPTAFYLCASYNRGRYGYTFGSGTRLTVV.